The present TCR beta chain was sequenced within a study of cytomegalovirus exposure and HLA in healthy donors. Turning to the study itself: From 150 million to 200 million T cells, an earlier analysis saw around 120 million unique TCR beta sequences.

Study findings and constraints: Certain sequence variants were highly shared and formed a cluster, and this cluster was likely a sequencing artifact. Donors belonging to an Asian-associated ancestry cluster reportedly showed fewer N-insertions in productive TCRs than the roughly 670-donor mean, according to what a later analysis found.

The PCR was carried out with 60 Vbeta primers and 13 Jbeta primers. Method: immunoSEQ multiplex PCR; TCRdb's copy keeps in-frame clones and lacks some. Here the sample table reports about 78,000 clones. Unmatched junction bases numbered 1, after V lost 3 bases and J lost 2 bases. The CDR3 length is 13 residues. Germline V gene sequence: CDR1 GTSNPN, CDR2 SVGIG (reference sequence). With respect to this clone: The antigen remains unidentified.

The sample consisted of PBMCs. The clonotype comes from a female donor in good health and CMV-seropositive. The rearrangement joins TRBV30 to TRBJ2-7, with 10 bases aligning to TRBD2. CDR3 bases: TGTGCCTGGAGCACTAGCGGGACCTACGAGCAGTACTTC. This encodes CAWSTSGTYEQYF.